Below are 9 T cell receptor beta chains sequenced from a single sample in a study of graft-versus-host responses after intestinal transplantation. Graft-derived tissue was subjected to processing to liberate intraepithelial and lamina propria lymphocytes. This table comes from immunoSEQ multiplex PCR, and its TCRdb copy is limited to in-frame clones, with some not included. In the table there are some 17,000 clones, 75% to 85% of which are singletons. The sample here was ileum tissue, taken 95 to 110 days after intestinal transplant. These receptor sequences come from a human patient who received an intestinal transplant, so some T cells may come from the graft donor.

The rearrangement uses TRBV4-3 and TRBJ1-1; no reliable D call. CDR3 length: 14 amino acids. Germline V gene data show CDR1 as LGHNA and CDR2 as YSLEER. V shed 1 base and J shed 1 base, with 7 bases lying between them. In nucleotides, the CDR3 is TGCGCCAGCAGCCAAGCGGTCGAGAACACTGAAGCTTTCTTT. Its protein is CASSQAVENTEAFF.

The chain is built from TRBV28 and TRBJ1-5; the D is unclear. CDR3 size: 14 residues. The germline V gene encodes CDR1 MDHEN and CDR2 SYDVKM. Trimming took off 7 bases at V and 0 bases at J, with 10 bases between the two ends. The CDR3 loop reads CASIGQYSNQPQHF. The CDR3 coding sequence is TGTGCCAGCATCGGCCAGTATAGCAATCAGCCCCAGCATTTT.

The rearrangement joins TRBV12-2 to TRBJ2-5; the table's D call TRBD2 went unverified against the DNA. The end of the DNA fits TRBJ2-7 better, so the J call may be wrong. TRBV12-2 is deemed a pseudogene. There are 9 residues in the CDR3. The CDR3 DNA reads as TGTGCAGGTCGCCACGAGCAGTACTTC. Amino acids: CAGRHEQYF.

V gene TRBV2 combines with J gene TRBJ1-1; D remains unclear. Trimming took 5 bases from V and 3 from J, leaving 4 bases between them. Looked up from germline, CDR1 is SNHLY and CDR2 is FYNNEI. The CDR3 has 11 residues. CDR3 in DNA: TGTGCCAGCAGTCAGGACACTGAAGCTTTCTTT. Amino acids: CASSQDTEAFF.

The sample holds a few counts of this clone. The genes are TRBV10-3 and TRBJ1-2; D unclear. Between the trimmed V and J ends, which lost 6 bases and 4 bases, there was a span of 18 bases. Germline loops: CDR1 ENHRY, CDR2 SYGVKD. The CDR3 loop spans 15 amino acids. This CDR3 reads CAIRAPYRHLYGYTF. The CDR3 DNA is TGTGCCATCAGAGCCCCCTATAGGCACCTCTATGGCTACACCTTC.

The J gene is TRBJ1-1, the V gene TRBV7-9, with 7 positions matching TRBD1. The CDR3 loop spans 17 amino acids. Germline CDR1 SEHNR, CDR2 FQNEAQ (reference sequence). V was clipped by 5 bases and J by 0 bases; unmatched bases: 12. The CDR3 DNA follows: TGTGCCAGCAGCGACCGGGACAGTTTTCGCATGAACACTGAAGCTTTCTTT. Translated: CASSDRDSFRMNTEAFF. The variable domain in full, completed from reference TRBV7-9 and TRBJ1-1, reads DTGVSQNPRHKITKRGQNVTFRCDPISEHNRLYWYRQTLGQGPEFLTYFQNEAQLEKSRLLSDRFSAERPKGSFSTLEIQRTEQGDSAMYLCASSDRDSFRMNTEAFFGQGTRLTVV.

The V and J genes are TRBV4-1 and TRBJ2-1; 8 positions agree with TRBD2. V shed 2 bases, J shed 3 bases, and the junction held 6 bases outside the gene matches. This CDR3 has 16 residues. Looked up from germline, CDR1 is MGHRA and CDR2 is YSYEKL. The CDR3 sequence is CASSQWGSGDYNEQFF. The DNA for the CDR3 is TGCGCCAGCAGCCAATGGGGTAGCGGGGACTACAATGAGCAGTTCTTC.

The genes are TRBV5-1 and TRBJ2-7; the D gene is possibly TRBD1 (6 bases). There are 19 residues in the CDR3. V lost 3 bases, J lost 3 bases, and 28 bases lay in between. Germline values: CDR1 SGHRS, CDR2 YFSETQ. The CDR3: CASSYRGQATVTLDYEQYF. CDR3 nucleotide sequence: TGCGCCAGCAGCTACCGGGGACAAGCGACGGTCACCCTTGACTACGAGCAGTACTTC.

The chain links TRBV7-3 to TRBJ2-7; D remains unclear. This CDR3 region has 15 residues. CDR1 is SGHTA, CDR2 FQGTGA, per germline. With 4 bases removed from V and 6 bases from J, the gap between germline ends came to 19 bases. In nucleotides, the CDR3 is TGTGCCAGCAGCTCAACACGTAGTGAGATGCGCGAGCAGTACTTC. As protein: CASSSTRSEMREQYF.